Each of the 8 T cell receptor beta chains below was sequenced from the same sample in a study of T cells in Graves' hyperthyroidism and ophthalmopathy. Researchers took RNA transcripts and amplified the TCR beta CDR3 regions from them. The TCR CDR3 was amplified in a first-round RT-PCR using the HTBI primer set. TCRdb reprocessed the multiplex PCR reads via MiXCR and lists one record per CDR3 protein. The repertoire holds about 700,000 distinct CDR3 sequences, with around 13% as singletons. Sequenced: blood. The receptors derive from a woman aged 18 to 35 with Graves' hyperthyroidism.

The chain is built from TRBV29-1 and TRBJ1-4, with D unresolved. Germline CDR1 reads SQVTM; CDR2 reads ANQGSEA. V lost 7 bases and J lost 6, with 12 bases in between. The CDR3 length is 12 residues. The chain's CDR3 is CSEHDQDEKLFF. The CDR3, as DNA: TGCAGCGAGCATGACCAAGATGAAAAACTGTTTTTT.

Concerning this clonotype: This could be a read error, since a much larger clone is one nucleotide away. V usage is TRBV4-1 and J usage is TRBJ1-1; D is unresolved. CDR1 and CDR2 (germline): MGHRA, YSYEKL. This CDR3 has 13 residues. Trimming removed 0 bases at V and 4 bases at J, with 6 bases between. The CDR3 reads CASSQEWGTEAFF. CDR3 in DNA: TGCGCCAGCAGCCAAGAGTGGGGCACTGAAGCTTTCTTT.

Ten or more counts support this clonotype. This chain links TRBV24-1 with TRBJ2-1; possible D gene TRBD1, 5 bases. The CDR3 is 14 amino acids. Germline CDR1 reads KGHDR; CDR2 reads SFDVKD. The V gene lost 4 bases and the J gene lost 7 bases, with 13 bases spanning the gap. The CDR3 sequence: CATSDRQFRNEQFF. CDR3 DNA sequence: TGTGCCACCAGTGACCGACAGTTCCGGAATGAGCAGTTCTTC.

This chain uses TRBV7-9 with TRBJ2-1, with D perhaps TRBD2 (5 bases). The CDR3 sequence is 14 residues long. The V and J ends lost 3 bases and 5 bases respectively, with 11 bases between them. Germline V CDR1 and CDR2: SEHNR, FQNEAQ (reference sequence). The CDR3 bases are TGTGCCAGCAGCTTGTTCAAGCGGAACAATGAGCAGTTCTTC. It encodes CASSLFKRNNEQFF. Looking up the rest from reference TRBV7-9 and TRBJ2-1 gives the full variable domain: DTGVSQNPRHKITKRGQNVTFRCDPISEHNRLYWYRQTLGQGPEFLTYFQNEAQLEKSRLLSDRFSAERPKGSFSTLEIQRTEQGDSAMYLCASSLFKRNNEQFFGPGTRLTVL.

The sample holds a few counts of this clonotype. V is TRBV30 and J is TRBJ2-7; no definite D call. With 2 bases removed from V and 1 base from J, the gap between germline ends came to 9 bases. This CDR3 has 13 amino acids. Looked up from germline, CDR1 is GTSNPN and CDR2 is SVGIG (reference sequence). CDR3 DNA sequence: TGTGCCTGGAGTAGGTCGGCATCCTACGAGCAGTACTTC. It translates to CAWSRSASYEQYF.

This clonotype was seen a few times. CDR3 protein: CASSYSRFGQAYSSYEQYF. In DNA, the CDR3 is TGTGCCAGCAGTTACTCGCGGTTTGGGCAGGCGTACTCCTCCTACGAGCAGTACTTC. The chain is built from TRBV6-5 and TRBJ2-7; no reliable D call. Germline CDR1 and CDR2: MNHEY and SVGAGI. Between the trimmed V and J ends, which lost 0 bases and 0 bases, there was a span of 21 bases. CDR3 length equals 19 residues.

This clonotype has a count of ten or more. The J gene is TRBJ2-3, the V gene TRBV12-3 or TRBV12-4; 7 nucleotides align to TRBD2. V trimming: 3 bases; J trimming: 3 bases; junction bases outside the gene matches: 6. This CDR3 has 15 amino acids. CDR3 region: CASSLGGNPTDTQYF. The DNA for the CDR3 is TGTGCCAGCAGTTTGGGGGGGAACCCTACAGATACGCAGTATTTT.

Many counts were recorded for this clonotype. The J gene is TRBJ1-1, the V gene TRBV30; unclear D gene. The CDR3 totals 14 residues. The germline V and J ends were trimmed by 4 bases and 5 bases, with 17 bases remaining between them. Germline CDR1 reads GTSNPN; CDR2 reads SVGIG (reference sequence). Here the CDR3 reads CAWTRSHGRTEAFF. The CDR3 DNA follows: TGTGCCTGGACCCGATCACACGGGAGAACTGAAGCTTTCTTT.